The 24 T cell receptor beta chains presented below share a single source sample, sequenced in a study of vaccination and CD4 T cells after COVID-19. What these receptors recognize is not known. The treatment is: roughly 10-day PBMC culture with coronavirus spike peptide pools or control peptides (ViraFEST assay). Once obtained from cultured CD4+ T cells, the DNA was sequenced using the Oncomine TCR Beta short-read assay. MiXCR was run by TCRdb on the PCR reads, yielding one entry per CDR3 protein. Of about 9,700 distinct CDR3 sequences detected, about three fifths appear once; the ten largest clones hold 27%. The sample was CD4+ T cells from blood, cultured in vitro. All receptors come from a human donor who had recovered from COVID-19.

The chain employs TRBV19 and TRBJ2-7; either TRBD1 or TRBD2 may fit D (6 bases each). CDR1 and CDR2 (germline): LNHDA, SQIVND (reference sequence). The CDR3 consists of 14 residues. V dropped 10 bases and J dropped 2 bases, with 18 bases sitting between them. CDR3 bases: TGTGCCACCCGGGACTTCCAGGGGACCTACGAGCAGTACTTC. It yields the protein CATRDFQGTYEQYF.

Only a few counts were recorded for this clonotype. The CDR3: CASSPGLAGATGELFF. CDR3 coding DNA: TGTGCCAGCAGCCCAGGACTAGCGGGGGCGACCGGGGAGCTGTTTTTT. The rearrangement uses TRBV11-1 and TRBJ2-2; 13 positions agree with TRBD2. The trim removed 5 bases at V and 5 bases at J, leaving 5 bases unmatched. The CDR3 sequence is 16 residues long. CDR1 and CDR2 from the germline V gene are SGHAT and FQDESV (reference sequence).

The J gene is TRBJ2-1, the V gene TRBV11-2; 13 bases agree with TRBD2. Germline V gene data show CDR1 as SGHAT and CDR2 as FQNNGV. V shed 5 bases and J 3 bases; nucleotides not matched to a gene: 1. CDR3 length equals 15 residues. The CDR3 here is CASSRTSGSYNEQFF. The DNA for the CDR3 is TGTGCCAGCAGCCGGACTAGCGGGAGCTACAATGAGCAGTTCTTC.

The chain joins TRBV6-2 or TRBV6-3 to TRBJ2-2; no firm D call. Trimming took 4 bases from V and 0 from J, leaving 6 bases between them. Looked up from germline, CDR1 is MNHEY and CDR2 is SVGEGT. The CDR3 has 14 residues. CDR3 coding DNA: TGTGCCAGCAGTTGGTCCCCGAACACCGGGGAGCTGTTTTTT. Its protein product is CASSWSPNTGELFF.

V gene TRBV28 combines with J gene TRBJ2-5, with D unclear. Trimming removed 3 bases at V and 2 bases at J, with 10 bases between. The CDR3 extends over 14 amino acids. CDR1 MDHEN and CDR2 SYDVKM come from the germline V gene. CDR3 amino acids: CASSFTNTQETQYF. The DNA of the CDR3 is TGTGCCAGCAGTTTTACGAATACACAAGAGACCCAGTACTTC.

The CDR3 nucleotides are TGTGCCAGCAGCTTAGTCCAGGCGGGGGAGCAGTTCTTC. As protein: CASSLVQAGEQFF. The chain joins TRBV11-3 to TRBJ2-1; D possibly corresponds to TRBD2 (6 bases). The germline V and J ends were trimmed by 1 base and 10 bases, with 11 bases remaining between them. This CDR3 contains 13 residues. Germline V gene data show CDR1 as SGHNT and CDR2 as YENEEA. The variable domain in full, with the rest retrieved from reference TRBV11-3 and TRBJ2-1, is EAGVVQSPRYKIIEKKQPVAFWCNPISGHNTLYWYLQNLGQGPELLIRYENEEAVDDSQLPKDRFSAERLKGVDSTLKIQPAELGDSAVYLCASSLVQAGEQFFGPGTRLTVL.

J is TRBJ2-1 and V is TRBV6-1, with D perhaps matching TRBD1 (5 bases). This CDR3 has 12 residues. Trimming took off 4 bases at V and 6 bases at J, with 7 bases between the two ends. Germline-derived CDR1 and CDR2 are MNHNS and SASEGT. DNA of the CDR3: TGTGCCAGCAGTGGCAGGGTCAATGAGCAGTTCTTC. Its protein is CASSGRVNEQFF.

The rearrangement links TRBV6-1 to TRBJ1-1; a possible D gene is TRBD1 (6 bases). Deletions cut 5 bases from V and 4 bases from J, with 17 bases between. Germline CDR1 reads MNHNS; CDR2 reads SASEGT. The CDR3 is made up of 15 amino acids. CDR3 protein: CASSHTMDRSTEAFF. The CDR3 DNA reads as TGTGCCAGCAGTCATACCATGGACAGAAGCACTGAAGCTTTCTTT.

This clonotype was observed a few times. The rearrangement uses TRBV7-2 and TRBJ1-5, with 8 bases aligning to TRBD1. CDR1 and CDR2 (germline): SGHTA, FQGNSA. V was clipped by 4 bases and J by 6 bases; unmatched bases: 8. The CDR3 extends over 15 amino acids. This chain's CDR3 is CASSSTGTGVQPQHF. The CDR3 DNA is TGTGCCAGCAGCTCTACCGGGACAGGAGTTCAGCCCCAGCATTTT.

J is TRBJ2-7 and V is TRBV5-5; TRBD1 agrees at 9 bases. The J segment lost 2 bases and the V segment lost 4 bases, leaving 4 bases of the junction unmatched. The CDR3 sequence is 14 residues long. The germline gives CDR1 SGHKS, CDR2 YYEKEE (reference sequence). The chain's CDR3 is CASSVGTGTYEQYF. CDR3 DNA: TGTGCCAGCAGCGTTGGGACAGGGACCTACGAGCAGTACTTC. Variable domain in full (rest from reference TRBV5-5 and TRBJ2-7): DAGVTQSPTHLIKTRGQQVTLRCSPISGHKSVSWYQQVLGQGPQFIFQYYEKEERGRGNFPDRFSARQFPNYSSELNVNALLLGDSALYLCASSVGTGTYEQYFGPGTRLTVT.

The chain carries TRBV20-1 and TRBJ1-6; the match to TRBD1 covers 9 bases. Per germline, CDR1 DFQATT and CDR2 SNEGSKA (reference sequence). The J segment lost 8 bases and the V segment lost 3 bases, leaving 5 bases of the junction unmatched. The CDR3 spans 14 residues. The CDR3 here is CSASLGQGYSPLHF. CDR3 coding DNA: TGCAGTGCTAGCCTCGGACAGGGGTATTCACCCCTCCACTTT.

The chain uses TRBV7-9 and TRBJ1-1; D is undetermined. The CDR3 runs to 13 residues. V was pared by 5 bases and J by 10 bases, with 17 bases between. Germline CDR1 and CDR2: SEHNR and FQNEAQ (reference sequence). CDR3 coding DNA: TGTGCCAGCAGCCGAGGCGTAGGGAGCGGAGCTTTCTTT. Its translation is CASSRGVGSGAFF. Supplemented by reference TRBV7-9 and TRBJ1-1, the full variable domain reads DTGVSQNPRHKITKRGQNVTFRCDPISEHNRLYWYRQTLGQGPEFLTYFQNEAQLEKSRLLSDRFSAERPKGSFSTLEIQRTEQGDSAMYLCASSRGVGSGAFFGQGTRLTVV.

This clonotype was counted a few times. The rearrangement joins TRBV19 to TRBJ2-7, with TRBD2 matching 10 bases. Germline CDR1 reads LNHDA; CDR2 reads SQIVND (reference sequence). The V and J ends lost 5 bases and 3 bases, in that order; junction bases with no gene match: 10. This CDR3 has 16 residues. The CDR3 is CASSSRRLAGSYEQYF. The CDR3 nucleotides read TGTGCCAGTAGTTCGAGAAGACTAGCGGGTAGCTACGAGCAGTACTTC.

This chain connects TRBV20-1 to TRBJ2-3, with 10 bases identical to TRBD2. The CDR3 runs 16 residues. With V trimmed by 3 bases and J by 2 bases, 8 bases remained unmatched. Germline V gene lookup returns CDR1 DFQATT and CDR2 SNEGSKA (reference sequence). For the CDR3, the DNA is TGCAGTGCTAGTCCGACGACTAGCGGGCTCACAGATACGCAGTATTTT. Its protein product is CSASPTTSGLTDTQYF.

This chain uses TRBV5-5 with TRBJ2-7; TRBD1 matches at 7 bases. This CDR3 comprises 14 residues. With 5 bases clipped from V and 1 base from J, the junction kept 6 bases outside the gene matches. CDR1 is SGHKS, CDR2 YYEKEE, per germline (reference sequence). The CDR3 DNA sequence: TGTGCCAGCAGAATTCGACAGGGTTCCTACGAGCAGTACTTC. Amino acids: CASRIRQGSYEQYF. The full variable domain, completed using reference TRBV5-5 and TRBJ2-7, is DAGVTQSPTHLIKTRGQQVTLRCSPISGHKSVSWYQQVLGQGPQFIFQYYEKEERGRGNFPDRFSARQFPNYSSELNVNALLLGDSALYLCASRIRQGSYEQYFGPGTRLTVT.

The chain uses TRBV27 and TRBJ1-1; tentative D call: TRBD1 (5 bases). Trimming left V 8 bases short and J 6 bases short, with 16 bases between. Per the germline V gene, CDR1 is MNHEY and CDR2 is SMNVEV (reference sequence). There are 13 residues in the CDR3. The CDR3: CASYRRGTPEAFF. The CDR3 coding sequence is TGTGCCAGCTACAGGCGGGGGACGCCTGAAGCTTTCTTT.

This chain connects TRBV7-2 to TRBJ2-3; D possibly matches TRBD1 or TRBD2 (6 bases each). Trimming shortened V by 0 bases and J by 0 bases, and 10 bases separated the two germline ends. The CDR3 runs to 16 residues. CDR1 is SGHTA, CDR2 FQGNSA, per germline. CDR3 amino acids: CASSLAGGISTDTQYF. CDR3 nucleotide sequence: TGTGCCAGCAGCTTAGCGGGGGGCATCAGCACAGATACGCAGTATTTT.

The chain links TRBV7-2 to TRBJ2-4, with D possibly TRBD1 on 6 matching bases. The CDR3 length is 15 residues. V was cut by 5 bases and J by 6 bases, with 17 bases left in between. CDR1 is SGHTA and CDR2 is FQGNSA in the germline V gene. The chain's CDR3 is CASSPQGPGGNIQYF. Here the CDR3 DNA reads TGTGCCAGCAGCCCTCAGGGGCCTGGCGGAAACATTCAGTACTTC.

This chain joins TRBV20-1 and TRBJ2-7; D uncertain. CDR3 length: 15 amino acids. Trimming pared 0 bases from V and 0 bases from J, leaving 12 bases between. The germline gives CDR1 DFQATT, CDR2 SNEGSKA (reference sequence). The CDR3 region is CSARDRTSSSYEQYF. The CDR3 DNA is TGCAGTGCTAGAGATAGAACTTCCAGCTCCTACGAGCAGTACTTC.

The chain combines TRBV4-1 with TRBJ1-3, with D possibly matching TRBD1 (6 bases). Trimming cost V 1 base and J 3 bases, with 16 bases left between them. From germline, CDR1 is MGHRA and CDR2 YSYEKL. The CDR3 spans 17 residues. The CDR3 is CASSQVRHSGVGNTIYF. CDR3 bases: TGCGCCAGCAGCCAAGTTCGCCACTCAGGGGTTGGAAACACCATATATTTT.

This clonotype has a handful of counts. V is TRBV28 and J is TRBJ1-5; D is unresolved. Trimming removed 5 bases from V and 0 bases from J, with 8 bases in between. Per germline, CDR1 MDHEN and CDR2 SYDVKM. There are 14 residues in the CDR3. The CDR3: CASSDIISNQPQHF. The CDR3 nucleotides read TGTGCCAGCAGTGATATAATTAGCAATCAGCCCCAGCATTTT.

The rearrangement links TRBV7-2 to TRBJ2-7; TRBD2 agrees at 9 bases. The CDR3 has 13 residues. The V and J ends lost 5 bases and 4 bases, in that order; junction bases with no gene match: 3. Per the germline V gene, CDR1 is SGHTA and CDR2 is FQGNSA. The CDR3 spells CASSPSGKYEQYF. In DNA form, the CDR3 reads TGTGCCAGCAGCCCTAGCGGGAAATACGAGCAGTACTTC.

This clonotype was seen more than once but under ten times. V gene TRBV7-2 combines with J gene TRBJ1-5; a weak D match, TRBD1 (6 bases). The germline V gene encodes CDR1 SGHTA and CDR2 FQGNSA. Trimming took off 4 bases at V and 7 bases at J, with 11 bases between the two ends. This CDR3 spans 13 amino acids. CDR3 residues: CASSSGQAQPQHF. Written as DNA, the CDR3 is TGTGCCAGCAGCTCGGGACAAGCCCAGCCCCAGCATTTT.

In this sample, this clonotype turned up a few times. V and J are TRBV14 and TRBJ2-1; 11 nucleotides match TRBD2. CDR1 is SGHDN, CDR2 FVKESK, per germline. The length of the CDR3 is 19 residues. V was clipped by 2 bases and J by 10 bases; unmatched bases: 19. This CDR3 is CASSQRPYLAGGPLGEQFF. The CDR3, as DNA: TGTGCCAGCAGCCAAAGACCCTACCTAGCGGGGGGCCCCCTCGGCGAGCAGTTCTTC.